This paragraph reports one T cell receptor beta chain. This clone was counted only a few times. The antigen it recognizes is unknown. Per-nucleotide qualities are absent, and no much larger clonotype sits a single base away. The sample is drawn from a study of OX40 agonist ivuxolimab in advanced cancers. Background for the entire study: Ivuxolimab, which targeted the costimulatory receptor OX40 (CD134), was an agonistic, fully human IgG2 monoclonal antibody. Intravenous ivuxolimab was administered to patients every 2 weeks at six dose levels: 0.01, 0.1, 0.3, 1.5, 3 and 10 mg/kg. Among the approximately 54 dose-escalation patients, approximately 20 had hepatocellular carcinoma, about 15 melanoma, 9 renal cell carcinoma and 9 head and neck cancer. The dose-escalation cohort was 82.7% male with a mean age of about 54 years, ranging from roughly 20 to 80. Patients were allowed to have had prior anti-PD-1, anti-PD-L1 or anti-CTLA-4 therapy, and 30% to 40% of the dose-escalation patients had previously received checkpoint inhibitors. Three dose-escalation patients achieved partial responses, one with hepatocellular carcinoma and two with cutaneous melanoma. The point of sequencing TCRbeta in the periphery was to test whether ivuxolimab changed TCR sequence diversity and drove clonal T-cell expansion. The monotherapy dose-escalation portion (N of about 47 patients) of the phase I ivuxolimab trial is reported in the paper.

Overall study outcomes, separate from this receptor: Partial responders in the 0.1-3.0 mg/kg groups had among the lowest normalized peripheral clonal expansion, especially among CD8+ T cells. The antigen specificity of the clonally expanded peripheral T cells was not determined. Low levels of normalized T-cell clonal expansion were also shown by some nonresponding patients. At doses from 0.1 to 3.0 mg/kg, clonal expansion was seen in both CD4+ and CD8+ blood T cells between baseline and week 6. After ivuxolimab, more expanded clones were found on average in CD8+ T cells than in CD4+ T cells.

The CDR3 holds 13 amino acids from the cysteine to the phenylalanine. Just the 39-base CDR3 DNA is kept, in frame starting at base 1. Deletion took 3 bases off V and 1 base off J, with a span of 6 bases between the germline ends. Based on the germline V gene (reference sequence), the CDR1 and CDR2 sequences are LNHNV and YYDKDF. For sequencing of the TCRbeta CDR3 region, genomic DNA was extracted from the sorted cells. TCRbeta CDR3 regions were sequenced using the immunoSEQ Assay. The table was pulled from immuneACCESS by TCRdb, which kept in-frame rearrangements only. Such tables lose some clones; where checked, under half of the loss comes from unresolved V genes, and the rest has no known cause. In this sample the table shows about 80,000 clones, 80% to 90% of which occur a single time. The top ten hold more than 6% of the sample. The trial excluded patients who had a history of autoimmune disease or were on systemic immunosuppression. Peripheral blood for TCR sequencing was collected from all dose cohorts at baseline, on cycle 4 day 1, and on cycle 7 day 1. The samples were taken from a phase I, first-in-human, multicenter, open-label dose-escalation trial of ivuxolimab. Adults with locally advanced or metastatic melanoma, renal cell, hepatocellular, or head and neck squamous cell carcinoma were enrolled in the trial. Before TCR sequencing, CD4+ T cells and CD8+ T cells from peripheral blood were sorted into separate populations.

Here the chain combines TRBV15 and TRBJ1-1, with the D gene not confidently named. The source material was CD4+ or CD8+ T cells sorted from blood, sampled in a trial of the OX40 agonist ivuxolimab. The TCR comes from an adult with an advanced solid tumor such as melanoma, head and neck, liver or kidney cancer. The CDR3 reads CATSRRGNTEAFF. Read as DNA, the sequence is TGTGCCACCAGCAGGCGGGGGAACACTGAAGCTTTCTTT.